Described below is a single T cell receptor (beta chain) sequence and its context. Its antigen is as yet unknown. This entry comes from a study of shared clonotypes between healthy human individuals. Study at large: A few men and a couple of women, aged 18 to 49, were donors. Donors had three CD4 naive, three CD4 memory, two CD8 naive and one CD8 memory plate apiece.

Study-wide points: All-four-donor shared clonotypes had higher generation probabilities than non-shared clonotypes did.

Profiling relied on immunoSEQ multiplex PCR, and the TCRdb table lists in-frame clones only, not all of them. The sample contains approximately 250,000 clones, approximately 70% of which appear only once. Sequencing was performed on memory CD4+ T cells sorted from blood. Specified subset: CD45RA-negative fraction. This TCR was sampled from a man aged 25-45 years in good health.

CDR3 sequence reads: CASSPRQDTSYEQYF. The CDR3 bases are TGTGCCAGCAGCCCCCGACAGGACACCTCCTACGAGCAGTACTTC. V gene TRBV7-3 combines with J gene TRBJ2-7, with D possibly being TRBD1 (6 bases). CDR3 length: 15 amino acids. V was cut by 5 bases and J by 0 bases, with 14 bases left in between. The germline V gene encodes CDR1 SGHTA and CDR2 FQGTGA. The full variable domain, rest sourced from reference TRBV7-3 and TRBJ2-7, is GAGVSQTPSNKVTEKGKYVELRCDPISGHTALYWYRQSLGQGPEFLIYFQGTGAADDSGLPNDRFFAVRPEGSVSTLKIQRTERGDSAVYLCASSPRQDTSYEQYFGPGTRLTVT.